The rows below give T cell receptor beta chains drawn from one sample of a study of long-term antiretroviral therapy in people with HIV. TCRdb keeps only in-frame clones here, not all; method: immunoSEQ multiplex PCR. Of tens of thousands of clones listed, over 70% were seen once; the top ten hold 5%. Here the sequenced sample was unsorted PBMCs, taken 0.3 years after starting antiretroviral therapy. The receptors stem from a man aged 45-65 years with HIV. CDR3s include the opening cysteine and the closing phenylalanine or tryptophan. The D gene is left open where the match is weak. Rows give clone size only sometimes, using once, few, many, or a class for an expanded clone.

>TRBJ2-5|TRBV9|.|.
CASSVGVGRGETQYF
TGTGCCAGCAGCGTAGGGGTGGGCCGAGGGGAGACCCAGTACTTC
>TRBJ1-5|TRBV19|.|.
CASSIQGNGNQPQHF
TGTGCCAGTAGTATACAGGGAAATGGGAATCAGCCCCAGCATTTT
>TRBJ1-5|TRBV25-1|.|.
CASSEYEGQPQHF
TGTGCCAGCAGTGAATACGAGGGTCAGCCCCAGCATTTT
>TRBJ1-1|TRBV30|.|.
CAWSGTANTEAFF
TGTGCCTGGAGTGGGACAGCGAACACTGAAGCTTTCTTT
>TRBJ1-2|TRBV15|.|.
CATSRDSDYGYTF
TGTGCCACCAGCAGAGATTCCGACTATGGCTACACCTTC
>TRBJ1-5|TRBV27|.|.
CASSFNGGHQPQHF
TGTGCCAGCAGTTTTAATGGGGGGCATCAGCCCCAGCATTTT
>TRBJ2-1|TRBV28|.|.
CASSAAWGRREQFF
TGTGCCAGCAGTGCCGCTTGGGGTCGGCGTGAGCAGTTCTTC
>TRBJ2-7|TRBV7-2|.|.
CASSAAYEQYF
TGTGCCAGCAGCGCGGCCTACGAGCAGTACTTC
>TRBJ2-6|TRBV6-5|.|.
CASSYSVGANVLTF
TGTGCCAGCAGTTACTCGGTTGGGGCCAACGTCCTGACTTTC
>TRBJ2-1|TRBV7-8|.|.
CASSLGYGLANNEQFF
TGTGCCAGCAGCTTAGGATACGGACTTGCAAACAATGAGCAGTTCTTC
>TRBJ1-2|TRBV7-8|.|.
CASSLTGNGYTF
TGTGCCAGCAGCTTAACAGGGAATGGCTACACCTTC
>TRBJ1-3|TRBV6-5|.|.
CASSLRDTSGNTIYF
TGTGCCAGCAGTCTCCGGGACACCTCTGGAAACACCATATATTTT
>TRBJ1-1|TRBV6-1|.|.
CASSEAITLPSTEAFF
TGTGCCAGCAGTGAAGCGATAACCCTGCCGAGCACTGAAGCTTTCTTT
>TRBJ2-7|TRBV4-1|.|TRBD2
CASRRGLAAAYEQYF
TGCGCCAGCAGACGCGGGCTAGCGGCGGCCTACGAGCAGTACTTC
>TRBJ2-5|TRBV10-3|once|TRBD2
CAISESAGGQETQYF
TGTGCCATCAGTGAATCAGCGGGAGGCCAGGAGACCCAGTACTTC
>TRBJ1-6|TRBV6-1|.|.
CASSEPGWESPLHF
TGTGCCAGCAGTGAACCGGGTTGGGAATCACCCCTCCACTTT
>TRBJ1-6|TRBV30|.|TRBD1
CAWSGGTGVRPLHF
TGTGCCTGGAGTGGAGGGACAGGGGTGAGACCCCTCCACTTT
>TRBJ2-1|TRBV14|medium-sized|.
CASSQEIYNEQFF
TGTGCCAGCAGCCAAGAAATCTACAATGAGCAGTTCTTC
>TRBJ1-2|TRBV6-5|few|TRBD1
CASSSGQGNYGYTF
TGTGCCAGCAGTTCGGGACAGGGGAACTATGGCTACACCTTC
>TRBJ2-3|TRBV28|.|.
CASGILRGGTDTQYF
TGTGCCAGTGGTATTCTTCGTGGGGGGACAGATACGCAGTATTTT
>TRBJ2-1|TRBV5-6|.|TRBD2
CASSRRGTSAYNEQFF
TGTGCCAGCAGCCGTAGAGGTACTAGCGCCTACAATGAGCAGTTCTTC
>TRBJ2-7|TRBV28|.|.
CASSPPEQGEWEQYF
TGTGCCAGCAGTCCTCCGGAACAGGGAGAGTGGGAGCAGTACTTC
>TRBJ1-2|TRBV28|.|.
CASSWGGYGYTF
TGTGCCAGCAGTTGGGGGGGATATGGCTACACCTTC
>TRBJ2-1|TRBV19|.|.
CASSRARYDEQFF
TGTGCCAGTAGTAGGGCTAGATACGATGAGCAGTTCTTC
>TRBJ1-4|TRBV27|.|TRBD1
CASSPPSWDRGIPTNEKLFF
TGTGCCAGCAGTCCGCCATCCTGGGACAGGGGAATCCCAACTAATGAAAAACTGTTTTTT
>TRBJ1-1|TRBV5-1|.|TRBD1
CASSKNPGQGVSTEAFF
TGCGCCAGCAGCAAAAACCCGGGACAGGGTGTTTCAACTGAAGCTTTCTTT
>TRBJ1-5|TRBV19|few|.
CASIHGGARSNQPQHF
TGTGCCAGTATTCACGGGGGGGCCCGTAGCAATCAGCCCCAGCATTTT
>TRBJ2-5|TRBV9|.|.
CASSVGGSGDQETQYF
TGTGCCAGCAGCGTAGGGGGTAGTGGGGACCAAGAGACCCAGTACTTC
>TRBJ1-1|TRBV7-9|.|TRBD1
CASSFTGGYAEAFF
TGTGCCAGCAGCTTCACAGGGGGCTACGCTGAAGCTTTCTTT
>TRBJ2-1|TRBV6-1|.|.
CASSTHFEQFF
TGTGCCAGCAGTACGCATTTTGAGCAGTTCTTC
>TRBJ2-7|TRBV6-1|few|.
CASSGQSYEQYF
TGTGCCAGCAGTGGACAGTCCTACGAGCAGTACTTC
>TRBJ2-7|TRBV7-9|once|.
CASSLFVEGAGEQYF
TGTGCCAGCAGCTTATTTGTGGAGGGGGCAGGCGAGCAGTACTTC
>TRBJ1-1|TRBV18|once|.
CASSRDRATDDTEAFF
TGTGCCAGCTCACGTGACCGTGCAACAGACGACACTGAAGCTTTCTTT
>TRBJ2-2|TRBV19|.|TRBD2
CASSTSGWSGGQDTGELFF
TGTGCCAGTAGTACCTCCGGTTGGAGCGGGGGGCAAGACACCGGGGAGCTGTTTTTT
>TRBJ2-1|TRBV5-1|.|TRBD1
CASSVGQGGGQFF
TGCGCCAGCAGCGTCGGACAGGGAGGTGGGCAGTTCTTC
>TRBJ1-6|TRBV5-1|.|.
CASSLVGDNSPLHF
TGCGCCAGCAGCTTGGTTGGGGACAATTCACCCCTCCACTTT
>TRBJ2-2|TRBV30|.|.
CACPGGLSNTGELFF
TGTGCCTGTCCAGGCGGGCTCTCGAACACCGGGGAGCTGTTTTTT
>TRBJ2-1|TRBV6-6|.|TRBD1
CASSSRTGYEQFF
TGTGCCAGCAGTTCCCGGACAGGGTACGAGCAGTTCTTC
>TRBJ1-4|TRBV5-4|once|.
CASSFLSGPGEKLFF
TGTGCCAGCAGCTTCCTAAGTGGTCCGGGGGAAAAACTGTTTTTT
>TRBJ2-6|TRBV19|.|.
CASSIGRTSSGANVLTF
TGTGCCAGTAGTATCGGACGGACGAGCTCTGGGGCCAACGTCCTGACTTTC
>TRBJ1-2|TRBV7-9|.|TRBD1
CASSGDSLNYGYTF
TGTGCCAGCAGCGGGGACAGTCTTAACTATGGCTACACCTTC
>TRBJ2-2|TRBV5-1|.|TRBD1
CASSWTGLNTGELFF
TGCGCCAGCAGCTGGACAGGGCTGAACACCGGGGAGCTGTTTTTT
>TRBJ2-7|TRBV5-6|.|TRBD1
CASSQTGVDYEQYF
TGTGCCAGCAGCCAGACAGGGGTCGACTACGAGCAGTACTTC
>TRBJ1-1|TRBV7-3|.|TRBD1
CASSLTGTGVPLNTEAFF
TGTGCCAGCAGCCTAACAGGGACAGGGGTCCCACTGAACACTGAAGCTTTCTTT
>TRBJ2-1|TRBV6-4|.|TRBD2
CASSDSSGGHNEQFF
TGTGCCAGCAGTGACTCAAGCGGGGGACACAATGAGCAGTTCTTC
>TRBJ1-2|TRBV6-5|.|.
CASRWAGASGGYTF
TGTGCCAGCAGGTGGGCAGGGGCCTCCGGTGGCTACACCTTC
>TRBJ2-7|TRBV4-3|.|.
CASSQERKYEQYF
TGCGCCAGCAGCCAAGAGCGGAAGTACGAGCAGTACTTC
>TRBJ2-3|TRBV2|once|.
CASSGPGTDSTDTQYF
TGTGCCAGCAGTGGGCCCGGGACTGATAGCACAGATACGCAGTATTTT
>TRBJ1-5|TRBV7-9|few|.
CASSLSPSNQPQHF
TGTGCCAGCAGCTTAAGTCCCAGCAATCAGCCCCAGCATTTT
>TRBJ1-4|TRBV9|.|.
CASSVDLDGVNEKLFF
TGTGCCAGCAGCGTAGACCTGGACGGAGTTAATGAAAAACTGTTTTTT
>TRBJ2-7|TRBV5-4|.|TRBD1
CASSTPGTGGDEQYF
TGTGCCAGCAGCACACCCGGGACAGGGGGGGACGAGCAGTACTTC
>TRBJ2-7|TRBV4-3|.|TRBD2
CASSQGRLAGGVYSYEQYF
TGCGCCAGCAGCCAGGGAAGACTAGCGGGGGGGGTGTATTCCTACGAGCAGTACTTC
>TRBJ1-2|TRBV5-5|.|.
CASSLADTFYGYTF
TGTGCCAGCAGCTTGGCGGACACCTTCTATGGCTACACCTTC
>TRBJ1-5|TRBV19|once|TRBD1
CASSRTGAESNQPQHF
TGTGCCAGTAGCCGGACAGGGGCAGAAAGCAATCAGCCCCAGCATTTT
>TRBJ2-5|TRBV2|.|TRBD2
CASSPLAGGETQYF
TGTGCCAGCAGTCCTCTAGCGGGGGGAGAGACCCAGTACTTC
>TRBJ2-1|TRBV25-1|.|TRBD2
CASSEWASGRSDEQFF
TGTGCCAGCAGTGAATGGGCTAGCGGGAGGTCTGATGAGCAGTTCTTC
>TRBJ2-3|TRBV27|.|TRBD2
CASSSTKTSGRADTQYF
TGTGCCAGCAGTTCCACAAAGACTAGCGGGAGAGCAGATACGCAGTATTTT